The clone carrying this TCR beta chain appeared a few times. The target antigen is unknown. Treatment defined: randomized to nivolumab then ipilimumab (arm A) or the reverse (arm B). This record comes from a study of sequential checkpoint blockade in melanoma. About the research overall: 90 to 95 pretreatment tumor DNA samples were TCRβ immunosequenced.

Trimming shortened V by 7 bases and J by 2 bases, and 14 bases separated the two germline ends. Germline V gives CDR1 LNHDA, CDR2 SQIVND (reference sequence). CDR3 length equals 14 residues. Repertoires were generated with immunoSEQ multiplex PCR, while TCRdb's copy carries only in-frame clones and drops some. The sample lists roughly 36,000 clones; 32% were seen once. Study conclusions and caveats: About 30 times likelier clinical benefit followed increased tumor T-cell fraction and clonality.

Here the sequenced sample was tumor tissue (inferred from file names), taken from a patient given nivolumab and ipilimumab in sequence. The sequence was obtained from a human donor with melanoma. This chain links TRBV19 with TRBJ1-1, with D hard to call. CDR3 sequence reads: CASTPTVLNTEAFF. The CDR3 region has the DNA TGTGCCAGTACCCCAACAGTACTTAACACTGAAGCTTTCTTT.